This T cell receptor (beta chain) comes out of a study of blood T cell repertoires in COVID-19 (dated by TCRdb to the early 2020s). For context, the study as a whole: Collaborator samples came from the United States, Italy and Spain and covered acute and convalescent phases of COVID-19. The material from the prospective study consisted of cDNA or gDNA derived from T cells, B-cell-depleted T cells, or PBMCs. Deeply sampled blood TCRbeta repertoires from subjects exposed to, actively infected with, or recovered from COVID-19 were included in the dataset. The repertoires were released in a freely available public database meant as a resource for research on the immune response to SARS-CoV-2. Samples were obtained from the ongoing ImmuneRACE study (first 160 participants) and from 950 to 1,500 subjects provided by 6 global collaborators. Sample metadata almost always included a de-identified subject ID, COVID-19 status, age in years and sex. Where available, HLA class I and class II types were obtained from metadata supplied by the sample provider rather than from assay-based typing.

Participants in the prospective study were aged roughly 18 to 95 years, lived in more than 20 United States geographic areas, and enrolled through a virtual design. In the prospective study, cohorts were assigned on the basis of participant-reported clinical history obtained from a screening survey and a study questionnaire. Recovered participants in ImmuneRACE Cohort 3 were defined by two consecutive negative NP/OP PCR tests, clearance by a healthcare professional, or resolution of symptoms. In the prospective study, whole blood, serum and a nasopharyngeal or oropharyngeal swab were collected from each participant by mobile phlebotomists. Additional blood draws and questionnaires over an approximately 2-month period could optionally be provided by prospective study participants. Blood samples from the prospective study were shipped frozen or at room temperature prior to DNA extraction. TCRbeta CDR3 regions were amplified from genomic DNA using the immunoSEQ Assay, a bias-controlled multiplex PCR. In the authors' own workflow: Nucleated cell counts per sample were estimated from amplification of reference gene primers within the assay. To quantify the absolute abundance of each unique TCRbeta CDR3 rearrangement, sequence reads were collapsed and filtered. For each sample, productive Simpson clonality was calculated as the square root of Simpson's diversity index across productive rearrangements. In its TCRdb copy, this immuneACCESS table keeps in-frame sequences only and misses some clones. Where compared with another copy, unresolved V genes explain less than half of these, and the others have no known cause. Clonal size and the V and J genes are those of that table, whereas D and trimming came from the DNA. The sample table shows more than 300,000 clones, and approximately 89% are seen once. The top ten hold roughly a tenth of the sample.

At the junction V is shortened by 2 bases and J by 0 bases; bases outside the gene matches: 5. The CDR3, cysteine through phenylalanine, is 16 amino acids long. Just CDR3 DNA is preserved here, 48 bases in frame from base 1. The germline V gene yields SGHTA for CDR1 and FQGNSA for CDR2. General conclusions and limits of the study: Clinical and demographic metadata were provided uncurated, with the amount varying by source and participant.

In this sample, this clone turned up a few times. Its antigen target is currently unknown. Per-base quality was not reported, and no clone a single base away is much larger than it. In this chain, TRBV7-2 is recombined with TRBJ2-7, with 9 junctional bases fitting TRBD2. The sequence was obtained from a woman between 25 and 40 years old who had recovered from COVID-19. Specimen: PBMCs or T cells enriched from blood (not recorded which). The CDR3 protein is CASSLKSGLASYEQYF. At the DNA level, the sequence is TGTGCCAGCAGCTTAAAATCGGGACTAGCCTCCTACGAGCAGTACTTC.